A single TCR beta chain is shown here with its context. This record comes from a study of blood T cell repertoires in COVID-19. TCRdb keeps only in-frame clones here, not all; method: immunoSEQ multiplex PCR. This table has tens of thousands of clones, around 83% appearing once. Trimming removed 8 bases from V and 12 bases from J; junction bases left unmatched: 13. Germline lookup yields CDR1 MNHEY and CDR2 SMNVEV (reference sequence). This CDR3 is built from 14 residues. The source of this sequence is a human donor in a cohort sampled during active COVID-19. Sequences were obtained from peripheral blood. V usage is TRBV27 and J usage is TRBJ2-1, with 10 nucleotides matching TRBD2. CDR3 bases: TGTGCCAGCCTCACTACTAGCGGGGTCATGGTGCAGTTCTTC. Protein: CASLTTSGVMVQFF.